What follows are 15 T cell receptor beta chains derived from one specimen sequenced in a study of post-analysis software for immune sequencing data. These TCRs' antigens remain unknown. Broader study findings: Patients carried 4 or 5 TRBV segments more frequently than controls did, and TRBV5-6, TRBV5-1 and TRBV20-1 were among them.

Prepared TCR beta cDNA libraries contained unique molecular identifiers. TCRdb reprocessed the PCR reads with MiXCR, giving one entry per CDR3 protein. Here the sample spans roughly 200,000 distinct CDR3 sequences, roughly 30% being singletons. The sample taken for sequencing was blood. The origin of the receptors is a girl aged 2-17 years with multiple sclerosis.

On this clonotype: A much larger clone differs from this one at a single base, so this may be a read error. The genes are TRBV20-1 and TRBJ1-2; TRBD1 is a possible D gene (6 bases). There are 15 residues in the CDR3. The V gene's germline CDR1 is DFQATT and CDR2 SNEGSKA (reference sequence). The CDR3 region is CSARDQSGPRGGCTF. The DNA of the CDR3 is TGCAGTGCTAGAGATCAGTCAGGGCCAAGGGGGGGCTGCACCTTC.

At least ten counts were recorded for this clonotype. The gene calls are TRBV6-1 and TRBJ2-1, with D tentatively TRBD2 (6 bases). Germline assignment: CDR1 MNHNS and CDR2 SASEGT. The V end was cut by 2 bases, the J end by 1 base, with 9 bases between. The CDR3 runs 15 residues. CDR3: CASSEREWSYNEQFF. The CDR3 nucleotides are TGTGCCAGCAGTGAACGGGAGTGGTCCTACAATGAGCAGTTCTTC.

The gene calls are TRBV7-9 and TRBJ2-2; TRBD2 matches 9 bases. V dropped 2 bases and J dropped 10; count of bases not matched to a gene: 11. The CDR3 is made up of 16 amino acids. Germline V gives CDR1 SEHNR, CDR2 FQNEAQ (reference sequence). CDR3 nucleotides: TGTGCCAGCAGCTTATCATCCGGGACTAGCCTCGCGGAGCTGTTTTTT. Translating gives CASSLSSGTSLAELFF.

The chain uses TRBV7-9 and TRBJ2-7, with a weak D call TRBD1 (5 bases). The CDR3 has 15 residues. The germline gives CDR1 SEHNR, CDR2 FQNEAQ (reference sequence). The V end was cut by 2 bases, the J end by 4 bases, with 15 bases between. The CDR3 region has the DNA TGTGCCAGCAGCTTAAGAACGACCGCAGGGTACGAGCAGTACTTC. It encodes CASSLRTTAGYEQYF.

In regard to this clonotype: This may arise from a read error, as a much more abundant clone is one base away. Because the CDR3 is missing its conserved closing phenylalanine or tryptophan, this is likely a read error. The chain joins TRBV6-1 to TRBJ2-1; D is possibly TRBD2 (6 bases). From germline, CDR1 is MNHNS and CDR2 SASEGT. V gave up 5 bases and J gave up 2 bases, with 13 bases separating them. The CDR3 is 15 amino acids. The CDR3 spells CASSPLAIPYNEQFL. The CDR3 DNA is TGTGCCAGCAGTCCGCTAGCGATCCCCTACAATGAGCAGTTCCTC.

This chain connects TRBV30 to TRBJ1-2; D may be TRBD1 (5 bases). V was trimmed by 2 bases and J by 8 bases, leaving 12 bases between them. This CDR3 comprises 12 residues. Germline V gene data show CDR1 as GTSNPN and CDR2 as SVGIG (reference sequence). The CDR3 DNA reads TGTGCCTGGAGTTGGGGCGGAGGAGGCTACACCTTC. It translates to CAWSWGGGGYTF.

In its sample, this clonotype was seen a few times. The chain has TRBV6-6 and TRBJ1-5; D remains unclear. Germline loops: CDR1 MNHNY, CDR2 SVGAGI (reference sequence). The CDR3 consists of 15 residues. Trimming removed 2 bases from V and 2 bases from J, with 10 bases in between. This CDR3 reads CASSYEGWRNQPQHF. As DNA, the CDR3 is TGTGCCAGCAGTTACGAGGGTTGGCGCAATCAGCCCCAGCATTTT.

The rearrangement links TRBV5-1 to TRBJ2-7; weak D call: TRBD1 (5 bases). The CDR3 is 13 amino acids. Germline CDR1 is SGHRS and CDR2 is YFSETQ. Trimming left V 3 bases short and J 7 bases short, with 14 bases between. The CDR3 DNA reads TGCGCCAGCAGCTGGGGCCCCCACAATGAGCAGTACTTC. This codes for CASSWGPHNEQYF.

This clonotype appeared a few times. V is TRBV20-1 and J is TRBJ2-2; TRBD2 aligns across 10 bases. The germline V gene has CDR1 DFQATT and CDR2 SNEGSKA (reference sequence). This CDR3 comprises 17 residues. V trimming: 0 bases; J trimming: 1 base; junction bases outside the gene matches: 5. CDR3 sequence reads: CSARDFTSGMNTGELFF. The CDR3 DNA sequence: TGCAGTGCTAGAGATTTTACTAGCGGGATGAACACCGGGGAGCTGTTTTTT.

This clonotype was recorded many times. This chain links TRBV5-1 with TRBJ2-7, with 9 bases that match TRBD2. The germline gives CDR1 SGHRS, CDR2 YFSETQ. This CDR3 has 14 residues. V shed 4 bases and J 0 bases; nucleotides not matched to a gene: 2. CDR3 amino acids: CASSLSGSSYEQYF. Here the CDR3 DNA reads TGCGCCAGCAGCCTTAGCGGGAGCTCCTACGAGCAGTACTTC.

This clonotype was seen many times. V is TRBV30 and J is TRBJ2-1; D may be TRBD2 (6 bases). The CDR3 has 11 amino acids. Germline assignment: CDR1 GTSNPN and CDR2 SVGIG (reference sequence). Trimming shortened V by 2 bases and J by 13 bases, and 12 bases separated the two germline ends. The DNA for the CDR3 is TGTGCCTGGAGTATGGGGGAGGAACAGTTCTTC. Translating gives CAWSMGEEQFF.

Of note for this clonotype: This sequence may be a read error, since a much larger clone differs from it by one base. CDR3 sequence (DNA): TGTGCCAGCACCCCCCTTAACGGAGGCACAGATACGCAGTATTTT. This translates into CASTPLNGGTDTQYF. The gene calls are TRBV5-6 and TRBJ2-3, with unresolved D. V lost 6 bases to trimming and J lost 1 base, with 15 bases between them. The CDR3 sequence is 15 residues long. The germline gives CDR1 SGHDT, CDR2 YYEEEE.

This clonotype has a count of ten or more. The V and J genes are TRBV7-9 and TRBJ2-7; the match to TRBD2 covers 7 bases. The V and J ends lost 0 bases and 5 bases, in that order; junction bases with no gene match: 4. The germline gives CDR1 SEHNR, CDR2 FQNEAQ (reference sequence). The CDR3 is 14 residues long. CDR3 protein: CASSLAGAGDEQYF. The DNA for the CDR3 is TGTGCCAGCAGCTTAGCAGGGGCGGGAGACGAGCAGTACTTC.

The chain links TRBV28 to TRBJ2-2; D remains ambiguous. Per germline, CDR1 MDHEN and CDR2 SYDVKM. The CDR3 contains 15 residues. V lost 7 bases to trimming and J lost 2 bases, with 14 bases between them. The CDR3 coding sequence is TGTGCCAGCACCCCAAGCAGACTCAACACCGGGGAGCTGTTTTTT. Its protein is CASTPSRLNTGELFF. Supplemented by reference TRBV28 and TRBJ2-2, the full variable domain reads DVKVTQSSRYLVKRTGEKVFLECVQDMDHENMFWYRQDPGLGLRLIYFSYDVKMKEKGDIPEGYSVSREKKERFSLILESASTNQTSMYLCASTPSRLNTGELFFGEGSRLTVL.

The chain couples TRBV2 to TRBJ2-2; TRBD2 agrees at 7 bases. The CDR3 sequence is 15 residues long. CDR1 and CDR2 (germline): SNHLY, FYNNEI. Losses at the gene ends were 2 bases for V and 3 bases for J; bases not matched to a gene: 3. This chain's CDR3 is CASSELGGYTGELFF. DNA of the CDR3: TGTGCCAGCAGTGAACTGGGGGGGTACACCGGGGAGCTGTTTTTT.